The rows below give T cell receptor beta chains drawn from one sample of a study of blood T cell repertoires in COVID-19. The assay was immunoSEQ multiplex PCR, and TCRdb's table has in-frame clones only and misses some. The data hold about 74,000 clones, with around 88% observed a single time. The sequenced sample was peripheral blood. The receptors here all came from a woman aged 80 or over with active or convalescent COVID-19. Each CDR3 is given with its conserved first and last residue. D genes are given only for firm matches. Size values are once, few and many counts, or a class for expanded clones, and some rows have none.

d_gene	abundance	v_gene	j_gene	CDR3nt	CDR3aa
TRBD1	once	TRBV6-5	TRBJ1-2	TGTGCCAGCAGTTCGACAGGGAACTATGGCTACACCTTC	CASSSTGNYGYTF
-	few	TRBV29-1	TRBJ1-2	TGCAGCGTCGGGGGACTATCTATGCTCTATGGCTACACCTTC	CSVGGLSMLYGYTF
-	-	TRBV6-2/TRBV6-3	TRBJ2-2	TGTGCCAGCAGTTGGCGACAACCGGCCGGGGAGCTGTTTTTT	CASSWRQPAGELFF
TRBD2	-	TRBV15	TRBJ2-1	TGTGCCACCAGCAGGACTAGCGGGAGAAATGAGCAGTTCTTC	CATSRTSGRNEQFF
TRBD2	-	TRBV2	TRBJ2-1	TGTGCCAGCAGGGTAGCGGGAGGGTATTACAATGAGCAGTTCTTC	CASRVAGGYYNEQFF
TRBD1	-	TRBV2	TRBJ2-1	TGTGCCAGCAGGGTCGACAGGGCGGGTGAGCAGTTCTTC	CASRVDRAGEQFF
TRBD1	-	TRBV2	TRBJ2-5	TGTGCCAGCAGCACTCGACAGGGGAGAGGGGAGACCCAGTACTTC	CASSTRQGRGETQYF
-	-	TRBV10-1	TRBJ1-1	TGCGCCAGCAGTCCGTCCGCGGGGAACACTGAAGCTTTCTTT	CASSPSAGNTEAFF
TRBD1	few	TRBV5-4	TRBJ2-2	TGTGCCAGCAGCTTGGTACAGGGGGCCGGGGAGCTGTTTTTT	CASSLVQGAGELFF
TRBD2	-	TRBV7-3	TRBJ2-1	TGTGCCAGCAGCATCGGACTAGCGGGAGGGTGGCAGTTCTTC	CASSIGLAGGWQFF
TRBD2	-	TRBV9	TRBJ2-5	TGTGCCAGCAGCGTAGGGGGACTAGCGGGCCAAGAGACCCAGTACTTC	CASSVGGLAGQETQYF
-	-	TRBV11-3	TRBJ1-5	TGTGCCAGCAGCTTAGATCTTCCGGGACTCGTTCTTCAATCAGCCCAGCATTTT	CASSLDLPGLVLQSAQHF
-	-	TRBV7-9	TRBJ2-7	TGTGCCCCCGGGGTTGGGTTCCACGAGCAGTACTTC	CAPGVGFHEQYF
-	-	TRBV10-3	TRBJ1-2	TGTGCCATCAGCGGAGACTCTAACTATGGCTACACCTTC	CAISGDSNYGYTF
TRBD2	-	TRBV7-2	TRBJ2-5	TGTGCCAGCAGCTTAGACGGGCGGGGGGGCGTCGAGACCCAGTACTTC	CASSLDGRGGVETQYF
TRBD1	-	TRBV7-2	TRBJ1-1	TGTGCCAGCAGCTTAGCCAGGGGGTACGGGAACACTGAAGCTTTCTTT	CASSLARGYGNTEAFF
-	-	TRBV6-5	TRBJ1-2	TGTGCCAGCAGTTACTCGGGGCAAGAAGGCTACACCTTC	CASSYSGQEGYTF
TRBD2	few	TRBV7-2	TRBJ2-1	TGTGCCAGCGAAAGCGGACTAGCGGGTTACAATGAGCAGTTCTTC	CASESGLAGYNEQFF
-	-	TRBV6-5	TRBJ2-1	TGTGCCAGCAGCCGCGACTGGAGCTCCTACAATGAGCAGTTCTTC	CASSRDWSSYNEQFF
TRBD1	few	TRBV24-1	TRBJ2-7	TGTGCCACCAGTGTCGGGACAGGGGGAAGCGAGCAGTACTTC	CATSVGTGGSEQYF
TRBD2	-	TRBV7-3	TRBJ2-3	TGTGCCAGCAGTCGAAGCGGGAGTAGCACAGATACGCAGTATTTT	CASSRSGSSTDTQYF
-	-	TRBV27	TRBJ2-5	TGTGCCAGCAGTTTAAGGATCGGAGTTGAGACCCAGTACTTC	CASSLRIGVETQYF
-	-	TRBV6-5	TRBJ1-1	TGTGCCAGCATTTGGGCAGGGGCATCGAACACTGAAGCTTTCTTT	CASIWAGASNTEAFF
-	few	TRBV18	TRBJ2-7	TGTGCCAGCTCATCGGACACAGGAAACGAGCAGTACTTC	CASSSDTGNEQYF
TRBD2	-	TRBV4-2	TRBJ2-5	TGTGCCAGCAGCCAAGTGGAGTCTAGCGGGGTCCCGGAGACCCAGTACTTC	CASSQVESSGVPETQYF
TRBD2	-	TRBV9	TRBJ2-3	TGTGCCAGCAACCCGACCGGACTAGCGGGAACTAGCACAGATACGCAGTATTTT	CASNPTGLAGTSTDTQYF
TRBD2	-	TRBV12-5	TRBJ2-1	TGTGCTAGTGGTTTGCCGGGGGGGCCTTACAATGAGCAGTTCTTC	CASGLPGGPYNEQFF
TRBD2	-	TRBV11-3	TRBJ2-3	TGTGCCAGCACCCCCCGAGAGTCGGGGGGAGGCACAGATACGCAGTATTTT	CASTPRESGGGTDTQYF
TRBD2	once	TRBV7-2	TRBJ2-3	TGTGCCAGCAGCTTAGCGCGGGGAGGGCTAGCCCTTGCGGATACGCAGTATTTT	CASSLARGGLALADTQYF
-	-	TRBV10-3	TRBJ2-7	TGTGCCATCAGTGAGGGACAGTTCTACGAGCAGTACTTC	CAISEGQFYEQYF
-	-	TRBV24-1	TRBJ2-2	TGTGCCACCAGTGACGGAGGGGGCGTCGACACCGGGGAGCTGTTTTTT	CATSDGGGVDTGELFF
-	-	TRBV3-1/TRBV3-2	TRBJ1-2	TGTGCCAGCAGCCAAGGTTCGGGATCAAATGGCTACACCTTC	CASSQGSGSNGYTF
-	-	TRBV10-1	TRBJ2-7	TGCGCCAGCAGTGAGTATCGGCAGGGGCAAGGCGAGCAGTACTTC	CASSEYRQGQGEQYF
TRBD2	-	TRBV7-2	TRBJ2-1	TGTGCCAGCAGCTTAGCCGGACTAGCGGGGATAAAATCCTACAATGAGCAGTTCTTC	CASSLAGLAGIKSYNEQFF
-	-	TRBV2	TRBJ2-7	TGTGCCAGCAGTGAAGCGCGACTGTCCTCCCACGAGCAGTACTTC	CASSEARLSSHEQYF
-	-	TRBV7-2	TRBJ1-2	TGTGCCAGCAGCTTAGAACTGGGTCTTTCGGGGGATGGCTACACCTTC	CASSLELGLSGDGYTF
-	once	TRBV5-6	TRBJ1-5	TGTGCCAGCAGCTTGAGCTCCCAGCCCCAGCATTTT	CASSLSSQPQHF
-	-	TRBV9	TRBJ1-1	TGTGCCAGCAGCGTAGGGAGGGGTATGGAAACTGAAGCTTTCTTT	CASSVGRGMETEAFF
-	-	TRBV25-1	TRBJ2-2	TGTGCCAGCAGTGATGTGGCCAGGGATACCACCGGGGAGCTGTTTTTT	CASSDVARDTTGELFF
-	-	TRBV4-3	TRBJ2-3	TGCGCCAGCAGCCAAGAAAGTCAGGGGTTAGATACGCAGTATTTT	CASSQESQGLDTQYF
-	-	TRBV4-1	TRBJ1-4	TGCGCCAGCAGCCACCGAGCTGCAACTAATGAAAAACTGTTTTTT	CASSHRAATNEKLFF
TRBD2	-	TRBV11-3	TRBJ2-5	TGTGCCAGCAGCCTCCGGGCGGGAGGCTCGGGGGAGACCCAGTACTTC	CASSLRAGGSGETQYF
-	-	TRBV2	TRBJ2-1	TGTGCCAGCAGTGATAGGGGGAGCATTTACAATGAGCAGTTCTTC	CASSDRGSIYNEQFF
TRBD1	-	TRBV2	TRBJ1-6	TGTGCCAGCAGTAGGGACAGGGGCTATGGGTCACCCCTCCACTTT	CASSRDRGYGSPLHF
TRBD1	-	TRBV5-8	TRBJ2-1	TGTGCCAGCAGCTTCCGGACAGGGAGGTACGAGCAGTTCTTC	CASSFRTGRYEQFF
-	-	TRBV5-1	TRBJ2-5	TGCGCCAGCAGCTTGCCCGGTGAGACCCAGTACTTC	CASSLPGETQYF
-	-	TRBV5-5	TRBJ2-7	TGTGCCAGCAGCTTGGGCAGGGGACCCCCGCGGCAGTACTTC	CASSLGRGPPRQYF
TRBD2	once	TRBV5-3	TRBJ2-1	TGTGCCAGACCTAGCGGGAGAAACAATGAGCAGTTCTTC	CARPSGRNNEQFF
-	-	TRBV6-6	TRBJ2-3	TGTGCCAGCAGTTACCCGGGGACAAGTCCAACCGATACGCAGTATTTT	CASSYPGTSPTDTQYF
-	-	TRBV25-1	TRBJ1-1	TGTGCCAGCAGTGGGAGCCTGGGGAACACTGAAGCTTTCTTT	CASSGSLGNTEAFF
-	-	TRBV3-1/TRBV3-2	TRBJ2-5	TGTGCCAGCAGCCAAGATGGGGCAGGGGTGGAGACCCAGTACTTC	CASSQDGAGVETQYF
TRBD1	-	TRBV6-5	TRBJ1-1	TGTGCCAGCAGAAGGGACAGGGTAACTGAAGCTTTCTTT	CASRRDRVTEAFF
-	-	TRBV5-1	TRBJ2-7	TGCGCCAGCAGCTTGAGTCAGGGCACGTACGAGCAGTACTTC	CASSLSQGTYEQYF
TRBD1	-	TRBV19	TRBJ2-7	TGTGCCAGTAGTATAGGGTACAGGGGCTACGAGCAGTACTTC	CASSIGYRGYEQYF